This T cell receptor (beta chain) derives from a study of shared clonotypes between healthy human individuals. This clone has just a few counts. The investigators split CD4+ cells into a CD45RA+ naive subset and a CD45RA-negative memory subset. Sequencing was performed with immunoSEQ multiplex PCR; in TCRdb, only in-frame clones are kept and a portion is missing. The sample contains approximately 530,000 clones, 90% to 97% of which appear only once. Germline V CDR1 and CDR2: SNHLY, FYNNEI. The CDR3 runs to 14 residues. Trimming took 6 bases from V and 7 from J; bases not matched to a gene: 8. The rearrangement joins TRBV2 to TRBJ1-2, with TRBD1 matching 10 bases. Source material: naive CD4+ T cells sorted from blood. Subset specified: CD45RA+ positively selected. The source is a woman aged 25 to 39 in good health. The CDR3 region has the DNA TGTGCCAGCAGGAGACAGGGGGCTCGAAGTGGCTACACCTTC. It is translated as CASRRQGARSGYTF.